These 16 T cell receptor beta chains came from one sample sequenced in a study of vaccination effects on CD4 cells after COVID-19 (dated by TCRdb to between 2021 and 2024). These TCRs are of unknown antigen specificity. After approximately eleven days of culture, CD4+ T cells were isolated with the EasySep CD4+ T cell isolation kit. Two doses of either the BNT162b2 or the mRNA-1273 mRNA SARS-CoV-2 vaccine were administered to participants. Receptors were amplified or captured by the immunoSEQ multiplex PCR assay. Entries here come from immuneACCESS through TCRdb and include only in-frame sequences with V and J called. Some clones fail to appear in such tables; in the studies checked, an unresolved V gene covers under half of the shortfall, and the cause of the remainder is unknown. The sample table holds 40,000 to 45,000 clones, of which approximately 70% were seen once. The ten largest clones take up 7.7% of the sample.

The specimen was CD4+ T cells from PBMCs cultured without peptide, collected after COVID-19 vaccination. The source is a human donor who received a COVID-19 vaccine.

This clone was recorded a few times. CDR3 protein: CASSAEGRPTDTQYF. CDR3 nucleotide sequence: TGCGCCAGCAGTGCAGAGGGGCGACCCACAGATACGCAGTATTTT. The chain employs TRBV10-1 and TRBJ2-3; possibly TRBD1 or TRBD2 for D (5 bases each). Looked up from germline, CDR1 is WNHNN and CDR2 is SYGVQD (reference sequence). There are 15 residues in the CDR3. Trimming removed 4 bases at V and 2 bases at J, with 13 bases between.

The rearrangement uses TRBV25-1 and TRBJ2-5, with D possibly matching TRBD1 (6 bases). CDR3 length equals 12 residues. Between the trimmed V and J ends, which lost 3 bases and 7 bases, there was a span of 9 bases. Germline lookup yields CDR1 MGHDK and CDR2 SYGVNS. The CDR3 region is CASSEDSATQYF. The CDR3 DNA reads TGTGCCAGCAGTGAGGACAGCGCGACCCAGTACTTC.

This clone was counted a single time. The chain joins TRBV25-1 to TRBJ1-2, with 10 bases that match TRBD1. After removal of 7 bases from V and 13 bases from J, the junction contained 15 bases not matched to a gene. Per the germline V gene, CDR1 is MGHDK and CDR2 is SYGVNS. The CDR3 has 14 residues. The CDR3, as DNA: TGTGCCAGCAATGACCCAGGGACAGGGGAAGGAAGCACCTTC. Translation: CASNDPGTGEGSTF.

Written as DNA, the CDR3 is TGTGCCAGCAGCGTAGATAATCCGGGAGGCTTTCTCAATGAGCAGTTCTTC. It is translated as CASSVDNPGGFLNEQFF. The chain recombines TRBV9 with TRBJ2-1; 7 bases match TRBD2. Per germline, CDR1 SGDLS and CDR2 YYNGEE. V shed 0 bases and J 6 bases; nucleotides not matched to a gene: 12. The CDR3 extends over 17 amino acids.

This clone was counted only a few times. In nucleotides, the CDR3 is TGTGCCATCAGTGAAACGGGAACTAGCGGACTATCCTACGAGCAGTACTTC. Residues: CAISETGTSGLSYEQYF. The chain carries TRBV10-3 and TRBJ2-7; 8 bases map to TRBD2. Trimming removed 3 bases from V and 1 base from J; junction bases left unmatched: 11. This CDR3 contains 17 residues. The germline V gene has CDR1 ENHRY and CDR2 SYGVKD.

This clone was detected once. J is TRBJ1-1 and V is TRBV4-1; the D is unclear. The CDR3 has 15 amino acids. CDR1 and CDR2 (germline): MGHRA, YSYEKL. Trimming shortened V by 6 bases and J by 0 bases, and 14 bases separated the two germline ends. CDR3 sequence: CASRDGREMNTEAFF. The CDR3 DNA reads as TGCGCCAGCAGGGACGGCCGGGAGATGAACACTGAAGCTTTCTTT.

The chain is built from TRBV29-1 and TRBJ2-1, with D unresolved. CDR3 length equals 13 residues. Per germline, CDR1 SQVTM and CDR2 ANQGSEA. Trimming cost V 5 bases and J 7 bases, with 15 bases left between them. CDR3 nucleotides: TGCAGCGTTCAATTGCGGTTGGGGAATGAGCAGTTCTTC. This gives the protein CSVQLRLGNEQFF.

This chain uses TRBV4-1 with TRBJ1-4, with unresolved D. The germline V gene has CDR1 MGHRA and CDR2 YSYEKL. The germline V and J ends were trimmed by 1 base and 3 bases, with 9 bases remaining between them. The CDR3 spans 15 residues. The CDR3 nucleotides are TGCGCCAGCAGCCAAGTTTCGGGTTCTAATGAAAAACTGTTTTTT. Translated, it gives CASSQVSGSNEKLFF.

The V and J genes are TRBV19 and TRBJ1-3; D possibly corresponds to TRBD1 (6 bases). V lost 3 bases to trimming and J lost 3 bases, with 18 bases between them. CDR3 size: 17 residues. Germline-derived CDR1 and CDR2 are LNHDA and SQIVND (reference sequence). CDR3 DNA sequence: TGTGCCAGTAGTATTCAACTTCAGGGGTCCCTTGGAAACACCATATATTTT. Protein product: CASSIQLQGSLGNTIYF. Filled out from reference TRBV19 and TRBJ1-3, the complete variable domain reads DGGITQSPKYLFRKEGQNVTLSCEQNLNHDAMYWYRQDPGQGLRLIYYSQIVNDFQKGDIAEGYSVSREKKESFPLTVTSAQKNPTAFYLCASSIQLQGSLGNTIYFGEGSWLTVV.

The chain employs TRBV7-2 and TRBJ1-1; no reliable D call. V lost 3 bases to trimming and J lost 0 bases, with 8 bases between them. Germline V gene data show CDR1 as SGHTA and CDR2 as FQGNSA. The CDR3 runs to 14 residues. CDR3 amino acids: CASSLSPLNTEAFF. CDR3 sequence (DNA): TGTGCCAGCAGCTTGAGTCCTCTGAACACTGAAGCTTTCTTT.

This clone has a handful of counts. The CDR3 DNA sequence: TGTGCCAGCAGCCAGGGACGGTTACTTAACACCGGGGAGCTGTTTTTT. It yields the protein CASSQGRLLNTGELFF. V usage is TRBV7-7 and J usage is TRBJ2-2, with D perhaps TRBD1 or TRBD2 (5 bases each). Trimming pared 5 bases from V and 2 bases from J, leaving 15 bases between. The CDR3 is 16 residues long. In germline, CDR1 is SSHAT, CDR2 FNYEAQ (reference sequence). Looking up the rest from reference TRBV7-7 and TRBJ2-2 gives the full variable domain: GAGVSQSPRYKVTKRGQDVTLRCDPISSHATLYWYQQALGQGPEFLTYFNYEAQPDKSGLPSDRFSAERPEGSISTLTIQRTEQRDSAMYRCASSQGRLLNTGELFFGEGSRLTVL.

The CDR3 DNA is TGTGCCAGCATAGGAGAATACAGGGTATCATCTGAAGCTTTCTTT. It encodes CASIGEYRVSSEAFF. The chain recombines TRBV6-5 with TRBJ1-1, with a weak D call TRBD1 (6 bases). V was pared by 7 bases and J by 6 bases, with 21 bases between. Germline V gives CDR1 MNHEY, CDR2 SVGAGI. The CDR3 extends over 15 amino acids.

This clone was counted a single time. This chain uses TRBV7-9 with TRBJ2-3, with D uncertain. Germline V gives CDR1 SEHNR, CDR2 FQNEAQ (reference sequence). The CDR3 contains 14 residues. The V end was cut by 2 bases, the J end by 2 bases, with 8 bases between. The CDR3 region is CASSLRPPTDTQYF. The CDR3 DNA sequence: TGTGCCAGCAGCTTACGGCCGCCCACAGATACGCAGTATTTT.

There are a few counts of this clone. The rearrangement joins TRBV7-2 to TRBJ2-2; 7 positions agree with TRBD2. This CDR3 has 16 amino acids. Germline V gives CDR1 SGHTA, CDR2 FQGNSA. The J segment lost 5 bases and the V segment lost 2 bases, leaving 8 bases of the junction unmatched. The CDR3: CASSLMSGGRTGELFF. CDR3 DNA: TGTGCCAGCAGCTTAATGTCGGGGGGACGAACCGGGGAGCTGTTTTTT.

The rearrangement joins TRBV5-4 to TRBJ1-2, with 11 bases matching TRBD1. V dropped 2 bases and J dropped 4; count of bases not matched to a gene: 4. This CDR3 spans 15 amino acids. Germline V gene data show CDR1 as SGHNT and CDR2 as YYREEE (reference sequence). The CDR3 DNA reads TGTGCCAGCAGCTTCGGGGACAGGGGGGCCTATGGCTACACCTTC. It codes for CASSFGDRGAYGYTF.

V is TRBV27 and J is TRBJ2-3, with 7 positions matching TRBD2. The trim removed 7 bases at V and 4 bases at J, leaving 14 bases unmatched. CDR1 MNHEY and CDR2 SMNVEV come from the germline V gene (reference sequence). CDR3 length: 16 amino acids. The CDR3 reads CASIPGRGRGPDTQYF. As DNA, the CDR3 is TGTGCCAGCATCCCGGGTCGCGGGAGAGGGCCAGATACGCAGTATTTT.